This T cell receptor (beta chain) was recorded in a study of T cells in lung cancer brain metastases (dated by TCRdb to the late 2010s). Notes on the research overall: Most of the roughly 20 patients had a history of tobacco use, with a median of approximately 36 pack-years. TCR beta CDR3 repertoires were compared between fully resected primary non-small cell lung cancers and paired brain metastases. A median age at first diagnosis of around 57 years was recorded for the patients, of whom roughly 9 were male and some twelve were female. Of the approximately 20 patients, roughly 17 received no interval therapy between resection of the primary and resection of the metastasis. The cohort comprised around 20 patients contributing around 40 specimens, one primary lung lesion and one brain metastasis each. DNA integrity number averaged approximately 4 in both primary and metastatic specimens, with no significant difference between sites. A median interval of 348 days was observed between acquisition of the primary and brain metastasis specimens. General study outcomes and caveats: DNA fragmentation in the FFPE samples may have kept the complete infiltrating T cell repertoire from being retrieved. Brain metastases contained significantly fewer unique productive clones than the paired primaries (median about 1,500 versus 4,500). A significantly larger repertoire fraction was made up by the ten most abundant clones in brain metastases than in primaries, which was suggestive of clonal expansion. It was not possible to control for the effects of preoperative corticosteroids on T cell infiltration in brain metastases. Most clones were found to be lesion-specific, and limited overlap was observed between paired lesions (mean Morisita index about 0.24).

As to this clone: Its antigen specificity is not known. The record has no base qualities; no much larger clone is one base away.

CDR1 and CDR2, looked up from the germline V gene, are MDHEN and SYDVKM. From V the trimming removes 4 bases and from J it removes 8 bases, while the gene matches leave 11 bases of the junction unaccounted for. From its cysteine to its phenylalanine, the CDR3 spans 15 amino acids. Of all the DNA, just the CDR3 is kept, 45 bases in frame from base 1. Each sample received about 2 to 5.5 ug of genomic DNA as input, and the DNA input was kept equal within each pair of samples. TCR beta libraries were constructed with the immunoSEQ hsTCRbeta Kit, with multiplexed V and J gene primers used across two PCR steps. Pooled libraries, together with positive and negative controls, were sequenced on an Illumina MiSeq with a 100-cycle paired-end protocol. From the authors' description of their analysis: The immunoSEQ vendor processed the raw data into normalized, annotated TCR beta repertoire reports. Richness was defined as unique clones by nucleotide sequence, and total richness was extrapolated with the iChao1 and Efron-Thisted estimators. To characterize and compare the paired lesions, the analysis used Pielou's evenness, Simpson's index, the proportional abundance of the top-ten clones, and the Morisita overlap index. Entries here come from immuneACCESS through TCRdb and include only in-frame sequences with V and J called. Some clones fail to appear in such tables; in the studies checked, an unresolved V gene covers under half of the shortfall, and the cause of the remainder is unknown. D and trimming were read from the DNA, whereas the V and J calls and clone size are those reported in that table. This sample lists a few thousand clones; 85% to 95% were detected once. The ten largest account for around 4.7% of the sample.

Patients underwent resection for synchronous oligometastatic disease or delayed recurrence of a solitary brain metastasis. Patients with a history of multiple malignancies were excluded so that cancers other than NSCLC would not be included. Tumor areas were macrodissected from a few deparaffinized 9.5 to 10 um unstained sections guided by marked H&E slides. Every specimen was formalin-fixed and paraffin-embedded (FFPE). Genomic DNA was extracted using the AllPrep DNA/RNA FFPE Kit. The receptor was derived from a woman in her 30s with non-small cell lung cancer. Sequences were obtained from tumor tissue from the primary lung tumor. The sample's cell subset or site, from its label and the paper: primary lung cancer lesion. This chain is built from TRBV28 and TRBJ2-4; 7 central nucleotides agree with TRBD2. The nucleotides are TGTGCCAGCAGTTCCCCGCTCTCTGCGGGGGACATTCAGTACTTC. This is translated as CASSSPLSAGDIQYF. With all but the CDR3 taken from the reference TRBV28 and TRBJ2-4 genes, the full variable domain is: DVKVTQSSRYLVKRTGEKVFLECVQDMDHENMFWYRQDPGLGLRLIYFSYDVKMKEKGDIPEGYSVSREKKERFSLILESASTNQTSMYLCASSSPLSAGDIQYFGAGTRLSVL.